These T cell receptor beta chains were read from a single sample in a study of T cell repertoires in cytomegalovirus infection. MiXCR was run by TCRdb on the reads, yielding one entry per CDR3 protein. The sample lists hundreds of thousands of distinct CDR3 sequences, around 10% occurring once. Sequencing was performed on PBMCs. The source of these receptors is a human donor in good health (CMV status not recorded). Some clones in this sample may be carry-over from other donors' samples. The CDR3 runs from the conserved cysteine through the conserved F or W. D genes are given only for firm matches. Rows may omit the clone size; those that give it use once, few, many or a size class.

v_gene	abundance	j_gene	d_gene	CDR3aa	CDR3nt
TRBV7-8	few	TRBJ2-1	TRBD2	CASGGGNSYNEQFF	TGTGCCAGCGGGGGGGGTAACTCCTACAATGAGCAGTTCTTC
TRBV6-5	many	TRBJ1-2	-	CASSAGGGVGYTF	TGTGCCAGCAGTGCAGGCGGAGGGGTTGGCTACACCTTC
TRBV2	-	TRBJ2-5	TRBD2	CASLQRGRTQYF	TGTGCCAGCCTCCAGCGGGGACGGACCCAGTACTTC
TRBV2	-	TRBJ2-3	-	CASSDRSGTDTQYF	TGTGCCAGCAGTGACAGGTCCGGCACAGATACGCAGTATTTT
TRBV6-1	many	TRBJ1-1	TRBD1	CASSSGTGRTEAFF	TGTGCCAGCAGCTCCGGGACAGGGCGTACTGAAGCTTTCTTT
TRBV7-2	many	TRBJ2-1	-	CASSRDHSSYNEQFF	TGTGCCAGCAGTCGGGACCATAGCTCCTACAATGAGCAGTTCTTC
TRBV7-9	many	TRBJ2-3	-	CASSLEASSTDTQYF	TGTGCCAGCAGCTTAGAGGCCAGTTCCACAGATACGCAGTATTTT
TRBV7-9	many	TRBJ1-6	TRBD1	CASSARKPGQANNSPLHF	TGTGCCAGCAGCGCTAGGAAGCCGGGACAGGCCAATAATTCACCCCTCCACTTT
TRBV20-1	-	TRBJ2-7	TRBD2	CSARQSGRSYEQYF	TGCAGTGCTAGACAGAGCGGGAGATCCTACGAGCAGTACTTC
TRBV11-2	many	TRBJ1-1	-	CASSLDPGSSTEAFF	TGTGCCAGCAGCTTAGATCCAGGGAGTAGCACTGAAGCTTTCTTT
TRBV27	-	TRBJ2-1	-	CASTPIRGYNEQFF	TGTGCCAGCACCCCAATCAGAGGGTACAATGAGCAGTTCTTC
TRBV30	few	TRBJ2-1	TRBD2	CAWVSWLAGGRSQNEQFF	TGTGCCTGGGTATCCTGGCTAGCGGGAGGACGCAGTCAAAATGAGCAGTTCTTC
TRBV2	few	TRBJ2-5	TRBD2	CASQREMGQETQYF	TGTGCCAGCCAGCGGGAGATGGGGCAAGAGACCCAGTACTTC
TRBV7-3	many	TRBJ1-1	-	CASSLLQGTEAFF	TGTGCCAGCAGCTTACTACAGGGAACTGAAGCTTTCTTT
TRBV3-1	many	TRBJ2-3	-	CASSQDLQGGMNTDTQYF	TGTGCCAGCAGCCAGGACCTACAGGGGGGGATGAACACAGATACGCAGTATTTT
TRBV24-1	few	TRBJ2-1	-	CATSDEGSSGVFF	TGTGCCACCAGTGATGAAGGATCGTCAGGGGTATTCTTC
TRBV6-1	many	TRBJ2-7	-	CASSEVGTVSYEQYF	TGTGCCAGCAGTGAAGTCGGGACGGTTTCCTACGAGCAGTACTTC
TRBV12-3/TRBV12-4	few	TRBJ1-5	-	CASSLDQVQPQHF	TGTGCCAGCAGTTTAGACCAGGTTCAGCCCCAGCATTTT
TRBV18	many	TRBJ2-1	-	CASSPAQGTYNEQFF	TGTGCCAGCTCACCGGCCCAGGGAACCTACAATGAGCAGTTCTTC
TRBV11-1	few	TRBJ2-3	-	CASSLTGLLSDTQYF	TGTGCCAGCAGCCTGACCGGACTGTTGTCAGATACGCAGTATTTT
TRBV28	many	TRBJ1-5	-	CAIVGSNQPQHF	TGTGCCATCGTGGGGAGCAATCAGCCCCAGCATTTT
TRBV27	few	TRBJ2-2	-	CASTLGGFAGELFF	TGTGCCAGCACCCTTGGAGGGTTCGCCGGGGAGCTGTTTTTT
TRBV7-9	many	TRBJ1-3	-	CASSGKPQDLSGNTIYF	TGTGCCAGCAGCGGCAAACCTCAGGATCTCTCTGGAAACACCATATATTTT
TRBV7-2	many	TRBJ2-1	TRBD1	CASRSTGDEQFF	TGTGCCAGCAGATCTACAGGGGATGAGCAGTTCTTC
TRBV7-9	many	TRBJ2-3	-	CASSLGGTPSTDTQYF	TGTGCCAGCAGCTTAGGTGGGACACCTAGCACAGATACGCAGTATTTT
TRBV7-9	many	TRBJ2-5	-	CASSPVIQETQYF	TGTGCCAGCAGCCCCGTTATCCAAGAGACCCAGTACTTC
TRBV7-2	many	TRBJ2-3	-	CASSSFSTDTQYF	TGTGCCAGCAGCTCCTTTAGCACAGATACGCAGTATTTT
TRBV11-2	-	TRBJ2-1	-	CASSTDRGGGPKNEQLF	TGTGCCAGCAGCACTGATCGTGGGGGGGGGCCGAAGAATGAGCAGCTCTTC
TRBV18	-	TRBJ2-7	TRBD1	CASSLEQGAQGVYEQYF	TGTGCCAGCTCACTCGAGCAGGGGGCGCAGGGGGTCTACGAGCAGTACTTC
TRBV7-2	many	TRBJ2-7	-	CASSPRGRGAHEQYF	TGTGCCAGCAGCCCCCGGGGCCGGGGAGCCCACGAGCAGTACTTC
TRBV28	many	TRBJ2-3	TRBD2	CASRRLAGGTDTQYF	TGTGCCAGCAGAAGACTAGCGGGAGGGACAGATACGCAGTATTTT
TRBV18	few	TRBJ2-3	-	CASSRRGDDTQYF	TGTGCCAGCTCTCGGAGGGGCGACGATACGCAGTATTTT
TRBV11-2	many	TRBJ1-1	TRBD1	CASSLEWIRTGRLNTEAFF	TGTGCCAGCAGCTTAGAATGGATCAGGACAGGCCGATTGAACACTGAAGCTTTCTTT
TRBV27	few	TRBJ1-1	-	CASSLGGQEAFF	TGTGCCAGCAGTTTAGGGGGGCAGGAAGCTTTCTTT
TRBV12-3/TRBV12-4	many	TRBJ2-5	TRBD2	CASHMGGGETQYF	TGTGCCAGCCATATGGGCGGGGGTGAGACCCAGTACTTC
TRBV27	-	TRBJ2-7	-	CASSAPGYEQYF	TGTGCCAGCAGTGCCCCAGGTTACGAGCAGTACTTC
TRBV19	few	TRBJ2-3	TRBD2	CASTNRLAGGRDTQYF	TGTGCCAGTACTAACCGACTAGCGGGGGGGCGCGATACGCAGTATTTT
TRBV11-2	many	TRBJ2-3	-	CASSLYPKPTDTQYF	TGTGCCAGCAGCTTGTACCCAAAACCCACAGATACGCAGTATTTT
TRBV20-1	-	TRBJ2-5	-	CSARDSRETAETQYF	TGCAGTGCTAGAGACTCGAGAGAAACGGCAGAGACCCAGTACTTC
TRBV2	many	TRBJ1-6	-	CASSERQSLNSPLHF	TGTGCCAGCAGTGAACGACAGTCTCTTAATTCACCCCTCCACTTT
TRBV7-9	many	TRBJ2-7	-	CASSPESSYEQYF	TGTGCCAGCAGCCCGGAGAGCTCCTACGAGCAGTACTTC
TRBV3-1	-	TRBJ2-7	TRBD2	CASSQESGDFSYEQYF	TGTGCCAGCAGCCAAGAAAGCGGGGATTTTTCCTACGAGCAGTACTTC
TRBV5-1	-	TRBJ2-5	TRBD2	CASSPPGLAGTKEETQYF	TGCGCCAGCAGCCCGCCGGGACTAGCGGGGACTAAAGAAGAGACCCAGTACTTC
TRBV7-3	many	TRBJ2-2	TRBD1	CASSLKGQGEPGELFF	TGTGCCAGCAGCTTAAAAGGACAGGGGGAACCCGGGGAGCTGTTTTTT
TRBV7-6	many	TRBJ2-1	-	CASSVTSRRNEQFF	TGTGCCAGCAGCGTGACTTCTAGGCGGAATGAGCAGTTCTTC
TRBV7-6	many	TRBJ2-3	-	CASGDFSTDTQYF	TGTGCCAGCGGGGATTTCAGCACAGATACGCAGTATTTT
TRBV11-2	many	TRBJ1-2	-	CASSGGEYYGYTF	TGTGCCAGCAGCGGGGGAGAATACTATGGCTACACCTTC
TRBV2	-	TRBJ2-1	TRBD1	CASSGDRGAYNEQFF	TGTGCCAGTTCGGGTGACAGGGGGGCCTACAATGAGCAGTTCTTC
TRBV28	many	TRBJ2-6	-	CASSRPSGANVLTF	TGTGCCAGCAGTCGCCCATCTGGGGCCAACGTCCTGACTTTC
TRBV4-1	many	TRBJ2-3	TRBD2	CASSQEVLAGGPSTDTQYF	TGCGCCAGCAGCCAAGAGGTACTAGCGGGAGGGCCCTCCACAGATACGCAGTATTTT
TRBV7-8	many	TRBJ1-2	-	CASSLSPRSGYTF	TGTGCCAGCAGCTTATCCCCCAGATCCGGCTACACCTTC
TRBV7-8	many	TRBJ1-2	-	CASSPYRILWMGYTF	TGTGCCAGCAGCCCCTATCGGATACTATGGATGGGCTACACCTTC
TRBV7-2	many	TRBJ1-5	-	CASSLDFGRSNQPQHF	TGTGCCAGCAGCTTAGATTTTGGGCGGAGCAATCAGCCCCAGCATTTT
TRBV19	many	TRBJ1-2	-	CASSYASYGYTF	TGTGCCAGTAGTTACGCATCCTATGGCTACACCTTC
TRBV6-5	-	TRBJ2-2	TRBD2	CASSYSVLAGETGELFF	TGTGCCAGCAGTTACTCGGTCCTAGCGGGAGAGACCGGGGAGCTGTTTTTT
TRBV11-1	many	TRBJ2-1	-	CASSLGSGLSYNEQFF	TGTGCCAGCAGCTTAGGGAGCGGACTTTCCTACAATGAGCAGTTCTTC
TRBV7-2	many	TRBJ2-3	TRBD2	CASSLGGRDTDTQYF	TGTGCCAGCAGCTTAGGCGGGAGGGACACAGATACGCAGTATTTT